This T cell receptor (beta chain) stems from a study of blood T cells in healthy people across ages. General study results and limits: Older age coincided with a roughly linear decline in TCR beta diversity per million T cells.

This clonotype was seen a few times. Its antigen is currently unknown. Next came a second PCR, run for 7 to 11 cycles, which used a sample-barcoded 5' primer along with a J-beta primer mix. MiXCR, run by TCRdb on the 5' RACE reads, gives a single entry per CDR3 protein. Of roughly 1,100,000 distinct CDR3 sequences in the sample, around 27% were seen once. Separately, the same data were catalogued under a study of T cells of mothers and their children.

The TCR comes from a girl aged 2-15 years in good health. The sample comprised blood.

The DNA for the CDR3 is TGTGCCATCAGTGGTGTAGATACGCAGTATTTT. Its translation is CAISGVDTQYF. This chain joins TRBV10-3 and TRBJ2-3, with unresolved D. This CDR3 has 11 residues. Trimming shortened V by 4 bases and J by 5 bases, and 4 bases separated the two germline ends. The V gene's germline CDR1 is ENHRY and CDR2 SYGVKD.